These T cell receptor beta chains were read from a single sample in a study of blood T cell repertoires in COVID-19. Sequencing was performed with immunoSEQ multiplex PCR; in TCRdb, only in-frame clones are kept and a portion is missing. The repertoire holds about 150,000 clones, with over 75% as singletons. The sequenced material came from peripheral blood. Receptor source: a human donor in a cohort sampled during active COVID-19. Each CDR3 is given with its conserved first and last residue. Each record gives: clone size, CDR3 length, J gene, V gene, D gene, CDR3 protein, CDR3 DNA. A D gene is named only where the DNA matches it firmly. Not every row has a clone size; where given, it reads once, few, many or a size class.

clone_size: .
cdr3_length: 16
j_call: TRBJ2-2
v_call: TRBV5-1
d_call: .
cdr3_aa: CASSLRVSLNTGELFF
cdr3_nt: TGCGCCAGCAGCTTGCGGGTTTCCTTGAACACCGGGGAGCTGTTTTTT

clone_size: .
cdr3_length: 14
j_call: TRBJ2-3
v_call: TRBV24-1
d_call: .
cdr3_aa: CATSDPRLADTQYF
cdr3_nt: TGTGCCACCAGTGACCCCCGCTTAGCAGATACGCAGTATTTT

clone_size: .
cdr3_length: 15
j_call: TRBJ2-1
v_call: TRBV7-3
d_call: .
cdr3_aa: CASRTATSSYNEQFF
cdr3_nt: TGTGCCAGCAGAACCGCCACATCCTCCTACAATGAGCAGTTCTTC

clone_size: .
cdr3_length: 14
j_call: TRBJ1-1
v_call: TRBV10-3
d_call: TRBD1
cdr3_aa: CAIRRDREYTEAFF
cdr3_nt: TGTGCCATCCGAAGGGACAGAGAGTACACTGAAGCTTTCTTT

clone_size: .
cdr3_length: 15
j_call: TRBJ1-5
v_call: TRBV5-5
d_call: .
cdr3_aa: CASSLSLLSNQPQHF
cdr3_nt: TGTGCCAGCAGCTTGTCCCTTTTAAGCAATCAGCCCCAGCATTTT

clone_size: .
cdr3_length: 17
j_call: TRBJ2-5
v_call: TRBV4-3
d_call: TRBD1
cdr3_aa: CASSQDLPGTGEETQYF
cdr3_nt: TGCGCCAGCAGCCAAGATCTTCCGGGGACAGGGGAAGAGACCCAGTACTTC

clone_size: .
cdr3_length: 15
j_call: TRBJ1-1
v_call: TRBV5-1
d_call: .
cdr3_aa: CASSAPLPGDTEAFF
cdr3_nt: TGCGCCAGCAGCGCGCCGCTACCAGGGGACACTGAAGCTTTCTTT

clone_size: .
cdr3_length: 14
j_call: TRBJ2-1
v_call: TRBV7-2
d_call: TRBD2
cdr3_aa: CASSLVLAGRSAFF
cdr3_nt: TGTGCCAGCAGCTTAGTCCTAGCGGGACGTTCGGCGTTCTTC

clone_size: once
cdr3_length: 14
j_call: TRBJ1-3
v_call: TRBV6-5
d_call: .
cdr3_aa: CASGRGGSGNTIYF
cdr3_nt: TGTGCCAGCGGGCGGGGAGGTAGTGGAAACACCATATATTTT

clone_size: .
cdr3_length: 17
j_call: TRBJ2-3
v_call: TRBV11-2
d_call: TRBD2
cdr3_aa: CASSYLGAAGGAGTQYF
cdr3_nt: TGTGCCAGCAGCTACCTCGGAGCAGCGGGGGGTGCTGGAACGCAGTATTTT

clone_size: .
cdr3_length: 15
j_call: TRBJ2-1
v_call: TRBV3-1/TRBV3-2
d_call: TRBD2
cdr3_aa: CASSFSGRANDEQFF
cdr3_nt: TGTGCCAGCAGCTTTAGCGGGAGGGCCAACGATGAGCAGTTCTTC

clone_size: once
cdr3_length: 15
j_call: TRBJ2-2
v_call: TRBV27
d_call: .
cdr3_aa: CASSFIGPGGGELFF
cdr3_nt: TGTGCCAGCAGTTTTATAGGGCCTGGAGGCGGGGAGCTGTTTTTT

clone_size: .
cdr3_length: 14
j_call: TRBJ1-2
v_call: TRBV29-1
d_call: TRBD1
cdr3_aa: CSAGTGRENYGYTF
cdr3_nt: TGCAGCGCCGGGACAGGGAGGGAAAACTATGGCTACACCTTC

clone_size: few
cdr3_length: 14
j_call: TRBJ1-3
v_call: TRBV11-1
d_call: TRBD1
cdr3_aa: CASSPRTGEDTIYF
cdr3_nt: TGTGCCAGCAGCCCGAGGACAGGGGAAGACACCATATATTTT

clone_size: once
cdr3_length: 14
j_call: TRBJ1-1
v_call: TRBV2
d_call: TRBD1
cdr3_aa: CASTPDRANTEAFF
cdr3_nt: TGTGCCAGCACCCCGGACAGGGCGAACACTGAAGCTTTCTTT

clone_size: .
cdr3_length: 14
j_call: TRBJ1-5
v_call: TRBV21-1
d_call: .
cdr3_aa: CASSKGQGWQPQHF
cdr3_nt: TGTGCCAGCAGCAAAGGCCAGGGATGGCAGCCCCAGCATTTT

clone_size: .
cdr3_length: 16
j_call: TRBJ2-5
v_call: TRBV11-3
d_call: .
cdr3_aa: CASTSGPDKPFETQYF
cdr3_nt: TGTGCCAGCACGTCAGGGCCGGACAAACCCTTCGAGACCCAGTACTTC

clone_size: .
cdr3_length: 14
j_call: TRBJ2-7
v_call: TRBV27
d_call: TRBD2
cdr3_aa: CAISRGGGSYEQYF
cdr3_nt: TGTGCCATCTCGCGCGGGGGTGGCTCCTACGAGCAGTACTTC

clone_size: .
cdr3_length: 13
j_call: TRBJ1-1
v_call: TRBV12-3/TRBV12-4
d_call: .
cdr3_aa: CASSPDGDTEAFF
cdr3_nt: TGTGCCAGCAGCCCTGACGGGGACACTGAAGCTTTCTTT

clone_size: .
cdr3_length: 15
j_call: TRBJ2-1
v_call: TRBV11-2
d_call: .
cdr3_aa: CASTEGTNAYNEQFF
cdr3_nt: TGTGCCAGCACGGAGGGTACGAATGCGTACAATGAGCAGTTCTTC

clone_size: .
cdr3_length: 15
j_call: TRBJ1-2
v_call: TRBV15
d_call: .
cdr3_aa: CATSRKGPGSYGYTF
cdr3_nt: TGTGCCACCAGCAGAAAAGGGCCGGGATCCTATGGCTACACCTTC

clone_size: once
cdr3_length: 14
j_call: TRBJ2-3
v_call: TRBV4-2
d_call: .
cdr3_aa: CASSPYISADTQYF
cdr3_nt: TGTGCCAGCAGCCCCTATATTTCCGCAGATACGCAGTATTTT

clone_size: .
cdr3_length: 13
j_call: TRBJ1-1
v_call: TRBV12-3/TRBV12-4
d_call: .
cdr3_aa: CASSWTPNTEAFF
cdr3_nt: TGTGCCAGCAGTTGGACACCGAACACTGAAGCTTTCTTT

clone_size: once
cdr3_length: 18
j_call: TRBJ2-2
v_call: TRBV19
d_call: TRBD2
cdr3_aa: CASSNLRTSGGETGELFF
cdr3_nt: TGTGCCAGTAGCAACCTAAGGACTAGCGGGGGTGAAACCGGGGAGCTGTTTTTT

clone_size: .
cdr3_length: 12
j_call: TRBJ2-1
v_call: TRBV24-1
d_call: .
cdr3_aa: CATRARDNEQFF
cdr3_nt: TGTGCCACCCGAGCCAGGGACAATGAGCAGTTCTTC

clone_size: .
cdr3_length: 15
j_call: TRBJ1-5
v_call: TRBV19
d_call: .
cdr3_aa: CASSIDPQGNQPQHF
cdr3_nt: TGTGCCAGTAGTATAGACCCCCAGGGGAATCAGCCCCAGCATTTT

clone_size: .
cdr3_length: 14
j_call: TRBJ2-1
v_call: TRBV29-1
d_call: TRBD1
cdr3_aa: CSVPGQGAYNEQFF
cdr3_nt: TGCAGCGTGCCGGGACAGGGGGCCTACAATGAGCAGTTCTTC

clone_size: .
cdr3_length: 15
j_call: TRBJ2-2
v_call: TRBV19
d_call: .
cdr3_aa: CASSGGAVRTGELFF
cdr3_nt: TGTGCCAGTAGCGGTGGGGCGGTACGCACCGGGGAGCTGTTTTTT

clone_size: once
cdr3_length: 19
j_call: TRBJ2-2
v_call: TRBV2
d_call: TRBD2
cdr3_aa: CASSRGLAGVSADTGELFF
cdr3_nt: TGTGCCAGCAGTAGGGGACTAGCGGGAGTATCAGCGGACACCGGGGAGCTGTTTTTT

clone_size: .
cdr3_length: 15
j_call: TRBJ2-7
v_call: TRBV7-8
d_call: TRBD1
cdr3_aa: CASSLRGQGTYEQYF
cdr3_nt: TGTGCCAGCAGCCTACGAGGACAGGGGACCTACGAGCAGTACTTC

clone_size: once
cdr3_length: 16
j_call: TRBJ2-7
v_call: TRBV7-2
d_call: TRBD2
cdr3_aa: CASSRSGAGLNYEQYF
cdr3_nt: TGTGCCAGCAGCAGAAGCGGGGCCGGCTTAAACTACGAGCAGTACTTC

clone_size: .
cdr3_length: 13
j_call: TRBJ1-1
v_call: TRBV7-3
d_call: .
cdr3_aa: CASSAGDGGRAFF
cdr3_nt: TGTGCCAGCAGCGCCGGTGATGGAGGGAGGGCTTTCTTT

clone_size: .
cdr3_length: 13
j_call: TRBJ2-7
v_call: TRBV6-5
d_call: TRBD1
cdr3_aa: CASSLQGGYEQYF
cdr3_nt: TGTGCCAGCAGTTTACAGGGGGGCTACGAGCAGTACTTC

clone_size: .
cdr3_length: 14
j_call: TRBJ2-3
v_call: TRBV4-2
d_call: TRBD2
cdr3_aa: CASREAGEGDTQYF
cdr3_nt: TGTGCCAGCAGAGAAGCGGGAGAGGGAGATACGCAGTATTTT

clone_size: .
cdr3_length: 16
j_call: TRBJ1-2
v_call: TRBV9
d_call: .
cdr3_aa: CASSVGLGRTNYGYTF
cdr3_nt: TGTGCCAGCAGCGTTGGCTTGGGGCGAACTAACTATGGCTACACCTTC

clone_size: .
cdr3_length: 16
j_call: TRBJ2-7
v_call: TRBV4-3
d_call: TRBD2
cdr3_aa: CASSQALAGPSYEQYF
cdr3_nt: TGCGCCAGCAGCCAGGCCCTAGCGGGACCTTCCTACGAGCAGTACTTC

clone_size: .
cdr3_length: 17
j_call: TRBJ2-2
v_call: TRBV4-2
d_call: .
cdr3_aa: CASSQDRPGGNTGELFF
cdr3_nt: TGTGCCAGCAGCCAAGATAGGCCCGGAGGAAACACCGGGGAGCTGTTTTTT

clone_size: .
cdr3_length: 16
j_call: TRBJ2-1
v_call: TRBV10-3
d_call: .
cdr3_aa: CAIQSRGYGLDVEQFF
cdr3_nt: TGTGCCATCCAATCTCGGGGTTATGGATTGGATGTTGAGCAGTTCTTC

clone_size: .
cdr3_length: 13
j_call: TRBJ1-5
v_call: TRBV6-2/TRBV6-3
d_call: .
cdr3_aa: CASSDPRGQPQHF
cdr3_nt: TGTGCCAGCAGCGATCCTCGGGGGCAGCCCCAGCATTTT

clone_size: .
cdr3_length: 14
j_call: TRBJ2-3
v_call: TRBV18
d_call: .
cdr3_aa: CASSPGVKAHTQYF
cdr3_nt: TGTGCCAGCTCACCGGGAGTCAAAGCTCATACGCAGTATTTT

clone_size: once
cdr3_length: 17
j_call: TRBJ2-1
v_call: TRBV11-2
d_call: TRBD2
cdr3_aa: CASSLVSGRGSYNEQFF
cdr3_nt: TGTGCCAGCAGCTTAGTAAGCGGGAGAGGTTCCTACAATGAGCAGTTCTTC

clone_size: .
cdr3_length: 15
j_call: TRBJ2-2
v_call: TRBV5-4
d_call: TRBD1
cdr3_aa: CTSSRQQGATGELFF
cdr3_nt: TGTACCAGCAGCCGCCAACAGGGGGCGACCGGGGAGCTGTTTTTT

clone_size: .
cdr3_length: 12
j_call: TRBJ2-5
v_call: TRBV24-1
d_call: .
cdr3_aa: CATSGGGETQYF
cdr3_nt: TGTGCCACCAGTGGAGGCGGAGAGACCCAGTACTTC

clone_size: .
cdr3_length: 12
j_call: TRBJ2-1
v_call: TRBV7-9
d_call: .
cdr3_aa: CASKGDYNEQFF
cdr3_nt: TGTGCCAGCAAGGGGGACTACAATGAGCAGTTCTTC

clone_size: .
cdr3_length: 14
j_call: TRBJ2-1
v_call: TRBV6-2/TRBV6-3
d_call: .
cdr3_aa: CASTPRGPYNEQFF
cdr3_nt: TGTGCCAGCACCCCACGAGGCCCCTACAATGAGCAGTTCTTC

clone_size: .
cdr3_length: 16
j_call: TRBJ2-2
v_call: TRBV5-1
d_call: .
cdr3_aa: CASSPGGGAVTGELFF
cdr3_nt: TGCGCCAGCAGCCCCGGAGGGGGGGCTGTCACCGGGGAGCTGTTTTTT

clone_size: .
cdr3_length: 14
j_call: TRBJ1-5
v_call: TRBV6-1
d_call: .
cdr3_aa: CASSEVQGYQPQHF
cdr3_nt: TGTGCCAGCAGTGAAGTTCAGGGATATCAGCCCCAGCATTTT

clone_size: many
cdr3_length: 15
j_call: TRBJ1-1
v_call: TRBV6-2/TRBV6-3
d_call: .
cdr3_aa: CASSYPAGVNTEAFF
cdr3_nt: TGTGCCAGCAGTTACCCGGCAGGGGTGAACACTGAAGCTTTCTTT

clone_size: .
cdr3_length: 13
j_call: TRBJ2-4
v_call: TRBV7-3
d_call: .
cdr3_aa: CASSKDRFGGQYF
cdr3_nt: TGTGCCAGCAGCAAAGACAGATTTGGCGGTCAGTACTTC

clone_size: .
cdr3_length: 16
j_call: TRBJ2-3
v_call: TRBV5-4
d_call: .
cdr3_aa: CASSSPGLAARDTQYF
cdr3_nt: TGTGCCAGCAGCTCCCCCGGGTTGGCCGCCCGGGATACGCAGTATTTT

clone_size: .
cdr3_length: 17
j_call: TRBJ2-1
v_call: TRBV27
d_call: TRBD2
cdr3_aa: CASSLSATSGSFREQFF
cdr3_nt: TGTGCCAGCAGTTTATCGGCTACTAGCGGGAGCTTTCGGGAGCAGTTCTTC

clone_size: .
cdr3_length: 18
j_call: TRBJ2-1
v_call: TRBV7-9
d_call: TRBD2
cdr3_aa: CASSKRLTSGFRVDEQFF
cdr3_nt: TGTGCCAGCAGCAAACGATTGACTAGCGGGTTTAGGGTTGATGAGCAGTTCTTC

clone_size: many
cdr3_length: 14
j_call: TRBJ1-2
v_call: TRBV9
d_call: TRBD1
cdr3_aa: CASRDPGQGYGYTF
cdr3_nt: TGTGCCAGCAGAGACCCGGGACAGGGCTATGGCTACACCTTC